This passage covers 13 T cell receptor beta chains from one sample sequenced in a study of blood T cell repertoires in COVID-19 (dated by TCRdb to about 2020). The library was built by means of the immunoSEQ multiplex PCR assay. Held by TCRdb, this immuneACCESS table contains in-frame sequences only and omits some clones. Under half of the omission traces to an unresolved V gene where checked; the cause of the rest is unknown. For this sample the table gives under 100,000 clones, of which about 85% were detected only once. The ten top clones hold more than 2% of the sample. Sequenced sample: peripheral blood. The receptor set was obtained from a woman in her seventies with acute or convalescent COVID-19.

This chain connects TRBV2 to TRBJ1-4; a weak D match, TRBD1 (5 bases). This CDR3 has 17 residues. CDR1 is SNHLY, CDR2 FYNNEI, per germline. V shed 6 bases and J shed 2 bases, with 19 bases lying between them. DNA of the CDR3: TGTGCCAGCAGCGATAGGGGAGGGCGGGAGACTAATGAAAAACTGTTTTTT. Translated: CASSDRGGRETNEKLFF.

The chain uses TRBV9 and TRBJ2-1; a possible D gene is TRBD2 (5 bases). V lost 2 bases to trimming and J lost 0 bases, with 9 bases between them. CDR1 and CDR2 (germline): SGDLS, YYNGEE. CDR3 length equals 15 residues. As DNA, the CDR3 is TGTGCCAGCAGCGTCAGCGGTAGCTCCTACAATGAGCAGTTCTTC. This translates into CASSVSGSSYNEQFF.

The gene calls are TRBV10-2 and TRBJ1-2; D is possibly TRBD1 (5 bases). The germline V and J ends were trimmed by 2 bases and 3 bases, with 10 bases remaining between them. Germline CDR1 WSHSY, CDR2 SAAADI. This CDR3 has 14 residues. The CDR3 is CASSEGGNYYGYTF. The CDR3, as DNA: TGCGCCAGCAGTGAGGGGGGGAATTACTATGGCTACACCTTC.

This clone was recorded only once. The genes are TRBV3-1 (or the pseudogene TRBV3-2) and TRBJ1-2; a possible D gene is TRBD1 (5 bases). Trimming took 1 base from V and 5 from J, leaving 17 bases between them. CDR1 LGHDT and CDR2 YNNKEL come from the germline V gene (reference sequence). This CDR3 region has 16 residues. CDR3 residues: CASSQGLQVTYYGYTF. The DNA for the CDR3 is TGTGCCAGCAGCCAAGGGTTACAGGTAACCTATTATGGCTACACCTTC.

The rearrangement links TRBV27 to TRBJ1-3; the D is unclear. Looked up from germline, CDR1 is MNHEY and CDR2 is SMNVEV (reference sequence). Trimming removed 5 bases at V and 2 bases at J, with 13 bases between. The CDR3 spans 15 residues. The CDR3 protein is CASSKAGGAGNTIYF. The DNA of the CDR3 is TGTGCCAGCAGTAAGGCAGGAGGCGCTGGAAACACCATATATTTT.

The chain carries TRBV6-5 and TRBJ1-1; no reliable D call. Trimming removed 5 bases at V and 0 bases at J, with 7 bases between. CDR3 length: 13 amino acids. Per germline, CDR1 MNHEY and CDR2 SVGAGI. The CDR3 loop is CASSKTLNTEAFF. The CDR3 nucleotides read TGTGCCAGCAGTAAAACATTGAACACTGAAGCTTTCTTT.

This rearrangement joins TRBV27 to TRBJ1-1, with 7 bases matching TRBD1. The germline CDR1 and CDR2 sequences are MNHEY and SMNVEV (reference sequence). The CDR3 extends over 13 amino acids. The trim removed 6 bases at V and 6 bases at J, leaving 7 bases unmatched. CDR3 nucleotide sequence: TGTGCCAGCAGAGACAGGGAATGGTCTGAAGCTTTCTTT. Amino acids: CASRDREWSEAFF.

This clone was seen more than once but under ten times. The junction and the germline gene differ at one end; a read error may be behind it. The J gene is TRBJ1-6, the V gene TRBV2; the D gene is possibly TRBD1 (6 bases). The V gene's germline CDR1 is SNHLY and CDR2 FYNNEI. The CDR3 has 13 residues. The CDR3 sequence: CACHGTSNSPLHF. CDR3 sequence (DNA): TGTGCCTGCCACGGGACATCTAATTCGCCCCTCCACTTT.

The chain has TRBV3-1 (or the pseudogene TRBV3-2) and TRBJ1-1; D may be TRBD1 (6 bases). The CDR3 has 13 amino acids. In germline, CDR1 is LGHDT, CDR2 YNNKEL (reference sequence). Trimming took 6 bases from V and 4 from J, leaving 12 bases between them. Written as DNA, the CDR3 is TGTGCCAGCAGTGTCCTAGGGGGCACTGAAGCTTTCTTT. Translation gives CASSVLGGTEAFF.

This clone was observed a single time. The chain couples TRBV5-1 to TRBJ2-1; 7 bases match TRBD2. The CDR3 totals 15 residues. V was clipped by 0 bases and J by 2 bases; unmatched bases: 2. The germline CDR1 and CDR2 sequences are SGHRS and YFSETQ. As DNA, the CDR3 is TGCGCCAGCAGCTTGGGCGGGGGAGCCTACAATGAGCAGTTCTTC. Residues: CASSLGGGAYNEQFF.

The gene calls are TRBV19 and TRBJ2-2; D is perhaps TRBD2 (6 bases). Trimming took 6 bases from V and 6 from J, leaving 14 bases between them. The CDR3 consists of 14 residues. Germline assignment: CDR1 LNHDA and CDR2 SQIVND (reference sequence). CDR3: CASSISREAGELFF. The DNA for the CDR3 is TGTGCCAGTAGCATATCAAGGGAGGCCGGGGAGCTGTTTTTT. Full variable domain (outside the CDR3, taken from reference TRBV19 and TRBJ2-2): DGGITQSPKYLFRKEGQNVTLSCEQNLNHDAMYWYRQDPGQGLRLIYYSQIVNDFQKGDIAEGYSVSREKKESFPLTVTSAQKNPTAFYLCASSISREAGELFFGEGSRLTVL.

The rearrangement joins TRBV6-5 to TRBJ2-1; 9 bases match TRBD1. The CDR3 length is 15 residues. Germline V CDR1 and CDR2: MNHEY, SVGAGI. Unmatched junction bases numbered 8, after V lost 7 bases and J lost 4 bases. CDR3 amino acids: CASNIQGAGYNEQFF. The DNA for the CDR3 is TGTGCCAGCAATATACAGGGGGCTGGGTACAATGAGCAGTTCTTC.

This chain uses TRBV6-4 with TRBJ1-2; 10 bases match TRBD1. Losses at the gene ends were 5 bases for V and 6 bases for J; bases not matched to a gene: 3. From germline, CDR1 is MRHNA and CDR2 SNTAGT. This CDR3 has 13 residues. CDR3 DNA: TGTGCCAGCAGTTTGGGACAGGGGCATGGCTACACCTTC. It encodes CASSLGQGHGYTF.